One sample yielded the 2 T cell receptor beta chains listed below, sequenced in a study of CD8 T cells in ankylosing spondylitis. TCRdb re-analysed the 5' RACE reads in MiXCR, keeping a single row per CDR3 protein. The sample carries approximately 520,000 distinct CDR3 sequences, about 5% recorded once. Their cognate antigens are unknown. Notes on the study in general: Ankylosing spondylitis blood appeared to carry a characteristic TCR beta motif of several highly homologous variants.

Sequencing was carried out using blood, either unsorted or a sorted T cell fraction (not recorded which). The receptors originated from a male donor with ankylosing spondylitis.

This clonotype was detected ten times or more. The rearrangement links TRBV20-1 to TRBJ2-7; D ambiguous. The CDR3 has 12 residues. The ends were cut back, 1 base at V and 4 bases at J, with 8 bases in the middle. Germline V gene data show CDR1 as DFQATT and CDR2 as SNEGSKA (reference sequence). In DNA, the CDR3 is TGCAGTGCTAGAGCAGGAAGGTACGAGCAGTACTTC. Translating gives CSARAGRYEQYF.

This clonotype was seen only a few times. The J gene is TRBJ2-6, the V gene TRBV9; D is possibly TRBD1 (6 bases). V shed 6 bases and J shed 1 base, with 14 bases lying between them. This CDR3 is 16 amino acids long. CDR1 is SGDLS and CDR2 is YYNGEE in the germline V gene. The DNA for the CDR3 is TGTGCCAGCACCAAAACAGGGACGTCTGGGGCCAACGTCCTGACTTTC. It specifies CASTKTGTSGANVLTF.